The rows below give T cell receptor beta chains drawn from one sample of a study of T cell responses to AZD1222 COVID-19 vaccine. Profiled with immunoSEQ multiplex PCR; TCRdb holds only in-frame clones, not every one. The sample consists of 150,000 to 200,000 clones, 80% to 90% of them appearing once. Material: peripheral blood, obtained on day 0 of MenACWY control vaccination. These receptors all come from an adult in good health. The CDR3 runs from the conserved cysteine through the conserved F or W. D genes are given only for firm matches. Only part of the rows carry a size: once, few, many, or a class if the clone is expanded.

J gene: TRBJ1-3
V gene: TRBV28
CDR3 length: 16
D gene: TRBD1
clone size: -
CDR3 DNA: TGTGCCAGCAGTTTGCCCGGGACAGTCTCTGGAAACACCATATATTTT
CDR3 protein: CASSLPGTVSGNTIYF

J gene: TRBJ2-5
V gene: TRBV7-2
CDR3 length: 14
D gene: -
clone size: -
CDR3 DNA: TGTGCCAGCAGCCAACGGGGCCAGGGAGAGACCCAGTACTTC
CDR3 protein: CASSQRGQGETQYF

J gene: TRBJ1-4
V gene: TRBV28
CDR3 length: 16
D gene: TRBD1
clone size: -
CDR3 DNA: TGTGCCAGCAGTGGGACAGGGCCGGCAACTAATGAAAAACTGTTTTTT
CDR3 protein: CASSGTGPATNEKLFF

J gene: TRBJ2-3
V gene: TRBV19
CDR3 length: 15
D gene: TRBD1
clone size: -
CDR3 DNA: TGTGCCAGTAGCCTGGGACAGTCTGAGACAGATACGCAGTATTTT
CDR3 protein: CASSLGQSETDTQYF

J gene: TRBJ2-5
V gene: TRBV6-5
CDR3 length: 13
D gene: -
clone size: -
CDR3 DNA: TGTGCCAGCAGGTACAGGGACGCGGAGACCCAGTACTTC
CDR3 protein: CASRYRDAETQYF

J gene: TRBJ2-5
V gene: TRBV3-1/TRBV3-2
CDR3 length: 16
D gene: -
clone size: -
CDR3 DNA: TGTGCCAGCAGCCAACTTTCGGGGGAATTTGGGGAGACCCAGTACTTC
CDR3 protein: CASSQLSGEFGETQYF

J gene: TRBJ1-4
V gene: TRBV6-5
CDR3 length: 15
D gene: -
clone size: -
CDR3 DNA: TGTGCCAGCAGTTACTCAGGGACCGCTAATGAAAAACTGTTTTTT
CDR3 protein: CASSYSGTANEKLFF

J gene: TRBJ1-2
V gene: TRBV7-2
CDR3 length: 15
D gene: TRBD1
clone size: -
CDR3 DNA: TGTGCCAGCAGCCAAGTCCGACAGGGCGTTTATGGCTACACCTTC
CDR3 protein: CASSQVRQGVYGYTF

J gene: TRBJ1-6
V gene: TRBV4-2
CDR3 length: 16
D gene: TRBD1
clone size: -
CDR3 DNA: TGTGCCAGCAGCCAAGGTATAAGAGACAGGGCCATGGCCCTCCACTTT
CDR3 protein: CASSQGIRDRAMALHF

J gene: TRBJ1-2
V gene: TRBV5-6
CDR3 length: 13
D gene: -
clone size: -
CDR3 DNA: TGTGCCAGCAGCTTGCCAGGGAACTATGGCTACACCTTC
CDR3 protein: CASSLPGNYGYTF

J gene: TRBJ1-3
V gene: TRBV7-8
CDR3 length: 15
D gene: -
clone size: -
CDR3 DNA: TGTGCCAGCAGCATCAGGGAGCCGCCTGGAAACACCATATATTTT
CDR3 protein: CASSIREPPGNTIYF

J gene: TRBJ1-4
V gene: TRBV15
CDR3 length: 14
D gene: TRBD1
clone size: -
CDR3 DNA: TGTGCCACCAGCAGAGGTCAGGGGGGCGAAAAACTGTTTTTT
CDR3 protein: CATSRGQGGEKLFF

J gene: TRBJ2-7
V gene: TRBV27
CDR3 length: 13
D gene: -
clone size: -
CDR3 DNA: TGTGCCAGCAGTTCCGGGGCTGGGGCCGAGCAGTACTTC
CDR3 protein: CASSSGAGAEQYF

J gene: TRBJ2-1
V gene: TRBV4-2
CDR3 length: 15
D gene: -
clone size: -
CDR3 DNA: TGTGCCAGCAGCCCCAAGGCAGGGCCAGAGAATGAGCAGTTCTTC
CDR3 protein: CASSPKAGPENEQFF

J gene: TRBJ2-7
V gene: TRBV9
CDR3 length: 14
D gene: TRBD1
clone size: -
CDR3 DNA: TGTGCCAGCAGCGTCCGGGACAGAGACTACGAGCAGTACTTC
CDR3 protein: CASSVRDRDYEQYF

J gene: TRBJ2-7
V gene: TRBV7-6
CDR3 length: 15
D gene: TRBD2
clone size: -
CDR3 DNA: TGTGCCAGCAGCTTTACTGGACTAGCGGGAGCCGAGCAGTACTTC
CDR3 protein: CASSFTGLAGAEQYF

J gene: TRBJ2-1
V gene: TRBV9
CDR3 length: 17
D gene: TRBD2
clone size: -
CDR3 DNA: TGTGCCAGCAGCGTAGAACTAGCGGGGGCATTCTACAATGAGCAGTTCTTC
CDR3 protein: CASSVELAGAFYNEQFF

J gene: TRBJ2-1
V gene: TRBV24-1
CDR3 length: 13
D gene: -
clone size: -
CDR3 DNA: TGTGCCACCAGTGATTTCAGATTGAGTGAGCAGTTCTTC
CDR3 protein: CATSDFRLSEQFF

J gene: TRBJ1-1
V gene: TRBV25-1
CDR3 length: 15
D gene: -
clone size: -
CDR3 DNA: TGTGCCAGCACCCCCGGGGGGGAAGGCCGGACTGAAGCTTTCTTT
CDR3 protein: CASTPGGEGRTEAFF

J gene: TRBJ2-5
V gene: TRBV19
CDR3 length: 13
D gene: TRBD2
clone size: -
CDR3 DNA: TGTGCCACCCAAGCGGGAGGTCGGGAGACCCAGTACTTC
CDR3 protein: CATQAGGRETQYF

J gene: TRBJ2-6
V gene: TRBV21-1
CDR3 length: 15
D gene: -
clone size: -
CDR3 DNA: TGTGCCAGCAGCACCCCTAAAGGTTCGGACTTAGTCCTGACTTTC
CDR3 protein: CASSTPKGSDLVLTF

J gene: TRBJ1-5
V gene: TRBV4-2
CDR3 length: 14
D gene: -
clone size: -
CDR3 DNA: TGTGCCAGCAGCCCACTGGGCAGCAATCAGCCCCAGCATTTT
CDR3 protein: CASSPLGSNQPQHF

J gene: TRBJ2-7
V gene: TRBV19
CDR3 length: 14
D gene: -
clone size: -
CDR3 DNA: TGTGCCAGTAGTATTGGACAGTCCTCCTACGAGCAGTACTTC
CDR3 protein: CASSIGQSSYEQYF

J gene: TRBJ1-5
V gene: TRBV6-5
CDR3 length: 15
D gene: -
clone size: -
CDR3 DNA: TGTGCCAGCAGTCCCCGACGGAATAGCAATCAGCCCCAGCATTTT
CDR3 protein: CASSPRRNSNQPQHF

J gene: TRBJ2-3
V gene: TRBV7-2
CDR3 length: 17
D gene: TRBD2
clone size: -
CDR3 DNA: TGTGCCAGCAGCTTAGGATCTACTAGCGGGGCCACAGATACGCAGTATTTT
CDR3 protein: CASSLGSTSGATDTQYF

J gene: TRBJ2-1
V gene: TRBV18
CDR3 length: 16
D gene: -
clone size: -
CDR3 DNA: TGTGCCAGCTCACCACCGATGACTACCGATTACAATGAGCAGTTCTTC
CDR3 protein: CASSPPMTTDYNEQFF

J gene: TRBJ1-4
V gene: TRBV30
CDR3 length: 15
D gene: -
clone size: -
CDR3 DNA: TGTGCCTGGAGTGTACGAAGTACGACCGGTGAAAAACTGTTTTTT
CDR3 protein: CAWSVRSTTGEKLFF

J gene: TRBJ2-6
V gene: TRBV12-3/TRBV12-4
CDR3 length: 11
D gene: -
clone size: -
CDR3 DNA: TGTGCCAGCAGTTTGTCCAACGTCCTGACTTTC
CDR3 protein: CASSLSNVLTF

J gene: TRBJ2-4
V gene: TRBV19
CDR3 length: 12
D gene: -
clone size: -
CDR3 DNA: TGTGCCAGTAGTATCCCTGGGCACATTCAGTACTTC
CDR3 protein: CASSIPGHIQYF

J gene: TRBJ2-2
V gene: TRBV29-1
CDR3 length: 15
D gene: TRBD2
clone size: -
CDR3 DNA: TGCAGCGTTTCAGTAGCGGGATTAGGCACCGGGGAGCTGTTTTTT
CDR3 protein: CSVSVAGLGTGELFF

J gene: TRBJ1-2
V gene: TRBV5-4
CDR3 length: 16
D gene: -
clone size: once
CDR3 DNA: TGTGCCAGCAGCCCCGGACACGCAACGGGAAACTATGGCTACACCTTC
CDR3 protein: CASSPGHATGNYGYTF

J gene: TRBJ1-6
V gene: TRBV7-3
CDR3 length: 13
D gene: -
clone size: -
CDR3 DNA: TGTGCCAGCAGCTTAACGGAAACTTCACCCCTCCACTTT
CDR3 protein: CASSLTETSPLHF

J gene: TRBJ2-3
V gene: TRBV19
CDR3 length: 18
D gene: TRBD2
clone size: -
CDR3 DNA: TGTGCCAGTAGCCATAGATTCCTGGCTAGCGGGAACACAGATACGCAGTATTTT
CDR3 protein: CASSHRFLASGNTDTQYF

J gene: TRBJ1-5
V gene: TRBV28
CDR3 length: 18
D gene: TRBD1
clone size: -
CDR3 DNA: TGTGCCAGCAGTCTCTTACTAGGACAGGGAGGTAGCAATCAGCCCCAGCATTTT
CDR3 protein: CASSLLLGQGGSNQPQHF

J gene: TRBJ1-2
V gene: TRBV12-5
CDR3 length: 16
D gene: TRBD1
clone size: few
CDR3 DNA: TGTGCTAGTGGCCCCGTCATGACAGGGAGGGGCTATGGCTACACCTTC
CDR3 protein: CASGPVMTGRGYGYTF

J gene: TRBJ2-7
V gene: TRBV27
CDR3 length: 15
D gene: TRBD1
clone size: -
CDR3 DNA: TGTGCCAGCAGTAACCGGGACAGGGGTGTCTACGAGCAGTACTTC
CDR3 protein: CASSNRDRGVYEQYF

J gene: TRBJ2-7
V gene: TRBV6-5
CDR3 length: 12
D gene: TRBD1
clone size: -
CDR3 DNA: TGTGCCAGCAACGGACAGGGCCACGAGCAGTACTTC
CDR3 protein: CASNGQGHEQYF

J gene: TRBJ2-3
V gene: TRBV5-1
CDR3 length: 14
D gene: -
clone size: -
CDR3 DNA: TGCGCCAGCAGCTTGGGTCGAACAGGAGATACGCAGTATTTT
CDR3 protein: CASSLGRTGDTQYF

J gene: TRBJ2-1
V gene: TRBV6-5
CDR3 length: 14
D gene: TRBD2
clone size: -
CDR3 DNA: TGTGCCAGCGACCCTAGCGGGAGATTCAATGAGCAGTTCTTC
CDR3 protein: CASDPSGRFNEQFF

J gene: TRBJ2-7
V gene: TRBV7-2
CDR3 length: 12
D gene: -
clone size: -
CDR3 DNA: TGTGCCAGCAGCTTAGGCAGGGCCGAGCAGTACTTC
CDR3 protein: CASSLGRAEQYF

J gene: TRBJ1-3
V gene: TRBV7-2
CDR3 length: 17
D gene: -
clone size: once
CDR3 DNA: TGTGCCAGCAGCTTATTCCTGGGGCAATCCTCTGGAAACACCATATATTTT
CDR3 protein: CASSLFLGQSSGNTIYF

J gene: TRBJ2-1
V gene: TRBV7-9
CDR3 length: 16
D gene: -
clone size: -
CDR3 DNA: TGTGCCAGCAGCTTAGCGATAAGACTTGATTACAATGAGCAGTTCTTC
CDR3 protein: CASSLAIRLDYNEQFF

J gene: TRBJ1-1
V gene: TRBV5-4
CDR3 length: 15
D gene: TRBD1
clone size: -
CDR3 DNA: TGTGCCAGCAGCCCCGACAGGGGCTCGAACACTGAAGCTTTCTTT
CDR3 protein: CASSPDRGSNTEAFF

J gene: TRBJ2-2
V gene: TRBV9
CDR3 length: 14
D gene: TRBD2
clone size: -
CDR3 DNA: TGTGCCAGCACCCTGGGGGGGAATACCGGGGAGCTGTTTTTT
CDR3 protein: CASTLGGNTGELFF

J gene: TRBJ2-7
V gene: TRBV5-1
CDR3 length: 15
D gene: TRBD1
clone size: once
CDR3 DNA: TGCGCCAGCAGCGCCAACGCAGGGGGAGACTACGAGCAGTACTTC
CDR3 protein: CASSANAGGDYEQYF

J gene: TRBJ2-7
V gene: TRBV7-6
CDR3 length: 15
D gene: TRBD1
clone size: -
CDR3 DNA: TGTGCCAGCAGCCTCGACAGGGGGGGAGGCTACGAGCAGTACTTC
CDR3 protein: CASSLDRGGGYEQYF